The entry below gives a single T cell receptor beta chain sequence along with its context. The data stem from a study of blood T cell repertoires in COVID-19. The CDR3 is 17 residues long. The V end lost 0 bases, the J end lost 3 bases, and 15 bases lay between the germline ends. Germline CDR1 and CDR2: MNHNS and SASEGT. Original handling: Amplification of reference gene primers was used by the study to estimate nucleated cell counts. The assay was immunoSEQ multiplex PCR, and TCRdb's table has in-frame clones only and misses some. The V and J calls and clone size are taken from that table; D and trimming were inferred from the DNA. There are hundreds of thousands of clones in the sample; about 90% occur only once, and about 0.93% lies in the top ten. Participant age was roughly 18 to 90 years, and participants resided in fewer than 25 US areas. Clinical histories supplied by participants themselves formed the basis of cohort assignment. The study counted Cohort 3 donors as recovered given two negative PCRs, clearance, or symptom resolution.

V and J are TRBV6-1 and TRBJ2-4; a weak D match, TRBD1 (6 bases). Sequences were obtained from PBMCs or T cells enriched from blood (not recorded which). This clonotype was sampled from a woman aged 25 to 45 who had recovered from COVID-19. The CDR3 DNA reads as TGTGCCAGCAGTGAAGCCGGTGGCAGGACAGTCAAAAACATTCAGTACTTC. This translates into CASSEAGGRTVKNIQYF.